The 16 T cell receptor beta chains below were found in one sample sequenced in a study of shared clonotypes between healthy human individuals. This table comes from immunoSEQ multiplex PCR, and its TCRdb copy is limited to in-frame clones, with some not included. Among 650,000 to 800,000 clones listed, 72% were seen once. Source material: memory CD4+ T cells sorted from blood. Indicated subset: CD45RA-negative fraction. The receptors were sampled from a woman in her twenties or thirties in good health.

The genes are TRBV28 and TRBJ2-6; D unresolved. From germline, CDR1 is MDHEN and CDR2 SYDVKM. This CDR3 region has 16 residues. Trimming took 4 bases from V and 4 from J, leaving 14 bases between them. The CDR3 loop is CASSSTLGSGANVLTF. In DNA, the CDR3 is TGTGCCAGCAGTTCTACGCTCGGGTCCGGGGCCAACGTCCTGACTTTC.

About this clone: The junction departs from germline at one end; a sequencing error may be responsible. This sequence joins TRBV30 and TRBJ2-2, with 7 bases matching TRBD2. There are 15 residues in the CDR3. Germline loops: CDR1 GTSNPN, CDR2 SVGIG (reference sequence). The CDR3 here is CAWGGGKENPGELFF. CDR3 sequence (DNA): TGTGCCTGGGGGGGAGGGAAAGAGAACCCCGGGGAGCTGTTTTTT.

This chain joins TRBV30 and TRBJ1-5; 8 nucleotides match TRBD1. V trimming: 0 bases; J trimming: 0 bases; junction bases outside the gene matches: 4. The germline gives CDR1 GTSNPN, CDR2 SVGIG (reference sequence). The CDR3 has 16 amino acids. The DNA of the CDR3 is TGTGCCTGGAGTGTAAGGACAGGGTATAGCAATCAGCCCCAGCATTTT. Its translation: CAWSVRTGYSNQPQHF. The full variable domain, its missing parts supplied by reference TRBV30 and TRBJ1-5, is SQTIHQWPATLVQPVGSPLSLECTVEGTSNPNLYWYRQAAGRGLQLLFYSVGIGQISSEVPQNLSASRPQDRQFILSSKKLLLSDSGFYLCAWSVRTGYSNQPQHFGDGTRLSIL.

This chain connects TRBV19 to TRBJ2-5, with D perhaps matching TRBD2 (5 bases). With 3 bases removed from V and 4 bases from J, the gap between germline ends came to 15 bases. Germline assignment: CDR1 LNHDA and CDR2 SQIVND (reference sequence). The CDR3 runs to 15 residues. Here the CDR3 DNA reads TGTGCCAGTAGTATTCAGCATGCGGGTGGAGAGACCCAGTACTTC. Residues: CASSIQHAGGETQYF.

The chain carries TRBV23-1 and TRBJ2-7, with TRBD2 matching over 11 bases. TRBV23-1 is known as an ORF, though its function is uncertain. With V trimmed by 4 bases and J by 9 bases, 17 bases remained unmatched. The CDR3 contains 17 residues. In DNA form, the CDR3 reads TGCGCCAGCAGTCGCGGCAGGGGTTTGACTAGCGGGATCGCGCAGTACTTC. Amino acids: CASSRGRGLTSGIAQYF.

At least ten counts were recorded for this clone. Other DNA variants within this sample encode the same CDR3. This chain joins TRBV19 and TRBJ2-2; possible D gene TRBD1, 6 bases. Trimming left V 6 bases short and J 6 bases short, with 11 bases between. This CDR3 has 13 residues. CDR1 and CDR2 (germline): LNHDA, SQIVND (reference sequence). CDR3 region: CASSNRVPGELFF. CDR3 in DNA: TGTGCCAGTAGCAACAGGGTCCCCGGGGAGCTGTTTTTT.

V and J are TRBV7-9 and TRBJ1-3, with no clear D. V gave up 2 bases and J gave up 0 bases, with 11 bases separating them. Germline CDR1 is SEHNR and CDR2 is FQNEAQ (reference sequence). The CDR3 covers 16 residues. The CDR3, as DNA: TGTGCCAGCAGCTTATCGAACGTCCACTCTGGAAACACCATATATTTT. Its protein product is CASSLSNVHSGNTIYF.

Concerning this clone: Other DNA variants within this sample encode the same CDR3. CDR3 sequence (DNA): TGCGCCAGCAGCTCAGGACAGGGTGGACAAGAGACCCAGTACTTC. This codes for CASSSGQGGQETQYF. The rearrangement links TRBV5-1 to TRBJ2-5; TRBD1 agrees at 8 bases. The CDR3 spans 15 residues. V was pared by 3 bases and J by 2 bases, with 6 bases of the junction left unmatched. In germline, CDR1 is SGHRS, CDR2 YFSETQ. Looking up the rest from reference TRBV5-1 and TRBJ2-5 gives the full variable domain: KAGVTQTPRYLIKTRGQQVTLSCSPISGHRSVSWYQQTPGQGLQFLFEYFSETQRNKGNFPGRFSGRQFSNSRSEMNVSTLELGDSALYLCASSSGQGGQETQYFGPGTRLLVL.

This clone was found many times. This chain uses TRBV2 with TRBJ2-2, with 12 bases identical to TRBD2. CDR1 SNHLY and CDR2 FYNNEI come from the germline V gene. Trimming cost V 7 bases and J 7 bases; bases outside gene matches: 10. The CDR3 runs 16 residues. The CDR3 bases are TGTGCCAGCAAACCTCTAGCGGGAGGGCCTAACGGGGAGCTGTTTTTT. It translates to CASKPLAGGPNGELFF.

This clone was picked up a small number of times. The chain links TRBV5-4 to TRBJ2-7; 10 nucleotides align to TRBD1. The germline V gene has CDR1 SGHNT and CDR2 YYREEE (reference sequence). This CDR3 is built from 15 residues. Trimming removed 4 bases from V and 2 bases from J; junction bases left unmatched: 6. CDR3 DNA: TGTGCCAGCAGCGTGGGACAGGGGACACCCTACGAGCAGTACTTC. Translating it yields CASSVGQGTPYEQYF.

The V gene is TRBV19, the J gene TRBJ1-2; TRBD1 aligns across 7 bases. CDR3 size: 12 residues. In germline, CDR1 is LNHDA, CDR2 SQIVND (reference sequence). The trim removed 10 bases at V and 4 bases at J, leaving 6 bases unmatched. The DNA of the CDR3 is TGTGCCACCGCGGGACAGAGCTATGGCTACACCTTC. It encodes CATAGQSYGYTF.

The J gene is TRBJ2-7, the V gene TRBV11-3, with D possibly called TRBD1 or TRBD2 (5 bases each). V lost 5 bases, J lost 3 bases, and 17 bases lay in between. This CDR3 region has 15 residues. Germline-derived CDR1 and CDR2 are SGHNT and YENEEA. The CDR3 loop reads CASSPAWGRGYEQYF. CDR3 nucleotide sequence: TGTGCCAGCAGCCCAGCTTGGGGGAGAGGCTACGAGCAGTACTTC. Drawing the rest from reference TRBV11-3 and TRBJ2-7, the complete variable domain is EAGVVQSPRYKIIEKKQPVAFWCNPISGHNTLYWYLQNLGQGPELLIRYENEEAVDDSQLPKDRFSAERLKGVDSTLKIQPAELGDSAVYLCASSPAWGRGYEQYFGPGTRLTVT.

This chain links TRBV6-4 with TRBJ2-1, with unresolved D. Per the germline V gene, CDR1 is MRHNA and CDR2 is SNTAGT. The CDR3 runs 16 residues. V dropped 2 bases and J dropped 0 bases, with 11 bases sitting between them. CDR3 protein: CASSDEFGSSYNEQFF. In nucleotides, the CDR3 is TGTGCCAGCAGTGACGAGTTCGGCAGCTCCTACAATGAGCAGTTCTTC.

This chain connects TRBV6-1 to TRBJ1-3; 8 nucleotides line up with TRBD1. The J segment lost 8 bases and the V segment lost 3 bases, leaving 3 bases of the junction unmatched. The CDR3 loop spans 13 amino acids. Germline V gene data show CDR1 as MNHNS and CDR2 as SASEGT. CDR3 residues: CASSDRGPDTIYF. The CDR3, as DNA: TGTGCCAGCAGTGACAGGGGGCCGGACACCATATATTTT.

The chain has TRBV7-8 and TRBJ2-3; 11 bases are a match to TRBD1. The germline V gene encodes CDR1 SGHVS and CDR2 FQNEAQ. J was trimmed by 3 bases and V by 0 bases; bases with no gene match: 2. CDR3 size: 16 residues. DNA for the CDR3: TGTGCCAGCAGCTTAGCGGGACAGGGGGGGACAGATACGCAGTATTTT. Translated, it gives CASSLAGQGGTDTQYF. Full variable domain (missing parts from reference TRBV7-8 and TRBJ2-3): GAGVSQSPRYKVAKRGQDVALRCDPISGHVSLFWYQQALGQGPEFLTYFQNEAQLDKSGLPSDRFFAERPEGSVSTLKIQRTQQEDSAVYLCASSLAGQGGTDTQYFGPGTRLTVL.

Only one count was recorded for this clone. CDR3 protein: CASSGLSYNEQFF. The CDR3 DNA sequence: TGTGCCAGTAGTGGACTCTCCTACAATGAGCAGTTCTTC. The rearrangement links TRBV19 to TRBJ2-1; tentative D call: TRBD2 (5 bases). There are 13 residues in the CDR3. The V gene lost 5 bases and the J gene lost 0 bases, with 5 bases spanning the gap. Germline assignment: CDR1 LNHDA and CDR2 SQIVND (reference sequence).